This TCR beta chain comes out of a study of siplizumab effects on memory and regulatory T cells. Study-wide points: Alloreactive clones mapping to unstimulated subsets formed only a minor fraction. Roughly 75-97% of proliferating clones (CD4+ or CD8+) could not be assigned a naive or memory phenotype. Suppressive function of proliferating Tregs from siplizumab cultures was not confirmed. Alloreactive sequences that could be traced to unstimulated CD4+ memory cells showed a significant reduction under siplizumab.

As to this clone: The antigen is undetermined.

Using immunoSEQ multiplex PCR, the repertoire was profiled, and TCRdb retains in-frame clones only, with some absent. Of some 96,000 clones listed, around 93% are singletons. The sample comprised non-Treg CD4+ T cells sorted from blood. This receptor was obtained from a human donor in good health.

CDR3 region: CASRQGAGANVLTF. CDR3 in DNA: TGTGCCAGCAGGCAGGGGGCTGGGGCCAACGTCCTGACTTTC. The rearrangement uses TRBV6-5 and TRBJ2-6, with TRBD1 matching 7 bases. This CDR3 spans 14 amino acids. In germline, CDR1 is MNHEY, CDR2 SVGAGI. J lost 2 bases, V lost 6 bases, and 1 base had no gene match.